One T cell receptor (beta chain) is described in this entry. No antigen is known for it. The data derive from a study of radiotherapy plus CTLA-4 blockade in lung cancer. Study background: Objective response rate was over 15%; disease control rate, approximately 33%.

Alongside CTLA-4 blockade with ipilimumab, patients with chemo-refractory metastatic non-small-cell lung cancer received focal radiation. Germline V gives CDR1 LNHDA, CDR2 SQIVND (reference sequence). This CDR3 region has 14 residues. Unmatched junction bases numbered 6, after V lost 5 bases and J lost 3 bases. General study results and limits: Dynamics of early blood T cell clones, together with interferon-beta, were reportedly the best predictors of response. Radiotherapy was combined with ipilimumab, and tumor-derived TCR clones then expanded in blood.

Sequencing was performed with immunoSEQ multiplex PCR; in TCRdb, only in-frame clones are kept and a portion is missing. The sample comprises tens of thousands of clones, roughly 78% of which are singletons, and more than 7% rests with the top ten. Sequencing was performed on peripheral blood, taken from a patient treated with radiotherapy plus ipilimumab. The chain employs TRBV19 and TRBJ1-1; TRBD1 matches at 7 bases. This receptor was taken from a human donor with non-small cell lung cancer who had a complete response to radiotherapy plus ipilimumab. The DNA of the CDR3 is TGTGCCAGTAGTCCTTGGACAGGACACACTGAAGCTTTCTTT. Protein product: CASSPWTGHTEAFF.